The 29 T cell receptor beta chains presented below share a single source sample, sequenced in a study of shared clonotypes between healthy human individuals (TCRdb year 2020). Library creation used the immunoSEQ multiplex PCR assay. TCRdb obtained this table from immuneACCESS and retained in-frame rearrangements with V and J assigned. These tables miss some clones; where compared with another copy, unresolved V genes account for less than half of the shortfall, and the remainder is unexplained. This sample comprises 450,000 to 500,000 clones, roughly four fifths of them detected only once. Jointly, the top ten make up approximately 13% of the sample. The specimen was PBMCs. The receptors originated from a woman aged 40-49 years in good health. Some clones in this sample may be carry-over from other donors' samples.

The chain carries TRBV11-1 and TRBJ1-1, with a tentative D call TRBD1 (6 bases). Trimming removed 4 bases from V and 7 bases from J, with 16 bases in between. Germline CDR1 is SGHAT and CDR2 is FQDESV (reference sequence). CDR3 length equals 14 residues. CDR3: CASSSRQEFDEAFF. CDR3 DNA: TGTGCCAGCAGCTCCCGACAGGAATTCGATGAAGCTTTCTTT.

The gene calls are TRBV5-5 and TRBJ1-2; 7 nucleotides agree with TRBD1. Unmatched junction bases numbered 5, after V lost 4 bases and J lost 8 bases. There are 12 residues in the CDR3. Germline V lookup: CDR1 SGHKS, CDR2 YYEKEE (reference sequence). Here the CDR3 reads CASSAGTVGYTF. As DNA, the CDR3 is TGTGCCAGCAGCGCAGGGACAGTAGGCTACACCTTC.

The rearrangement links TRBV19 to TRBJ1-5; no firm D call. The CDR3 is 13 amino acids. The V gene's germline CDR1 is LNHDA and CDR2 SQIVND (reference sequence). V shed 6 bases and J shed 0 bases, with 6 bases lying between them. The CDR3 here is CASRDPSNQPQHF. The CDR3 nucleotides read TGTGCCAGTAGGGACCCTAGCAATCAGCCCCAGCATTTT.

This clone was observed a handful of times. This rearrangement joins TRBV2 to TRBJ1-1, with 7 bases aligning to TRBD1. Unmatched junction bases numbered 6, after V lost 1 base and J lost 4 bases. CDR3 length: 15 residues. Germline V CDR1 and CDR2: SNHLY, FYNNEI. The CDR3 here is CASSEETGNPTEAFF. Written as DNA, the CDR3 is TGTGCCAGCAGTGAAGAGACAGGGAATCCCACTGAAGCTTTCTTT.

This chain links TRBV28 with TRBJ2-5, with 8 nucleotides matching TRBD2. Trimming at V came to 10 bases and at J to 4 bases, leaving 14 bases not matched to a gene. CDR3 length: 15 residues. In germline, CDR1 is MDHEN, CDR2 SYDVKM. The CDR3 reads CATNRGGGGPETQYF. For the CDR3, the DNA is TGTGCCACCAACCGGGGGGGCGGAGGTCCAGAGACCCAGTACTTC.

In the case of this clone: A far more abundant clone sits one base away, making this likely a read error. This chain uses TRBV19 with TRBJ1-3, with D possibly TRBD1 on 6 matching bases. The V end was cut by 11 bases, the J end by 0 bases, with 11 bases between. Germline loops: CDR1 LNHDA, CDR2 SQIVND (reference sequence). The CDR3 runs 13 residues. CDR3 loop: CARQGSSGNTIYF. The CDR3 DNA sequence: TGTGCCCGCCAGGGGTCCTCTGGAAACACCATATATTTT.

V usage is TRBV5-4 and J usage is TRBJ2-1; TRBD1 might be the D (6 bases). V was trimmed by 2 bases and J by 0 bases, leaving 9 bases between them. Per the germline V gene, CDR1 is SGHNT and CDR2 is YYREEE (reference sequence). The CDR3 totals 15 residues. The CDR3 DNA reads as TGTGCCAGCAGCTTAGGGGGTCTCTCCTACAATGAGCAGTTCTTC. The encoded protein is CASSLGGLSYNEQFF. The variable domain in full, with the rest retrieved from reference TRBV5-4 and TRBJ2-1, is ETGVTQSPTHLIKTRGQQVTLRCSSQSGHNTVSWYQQALGQGPQFIFQYYREEENGRGNFPPRFSGLQFPNYSSELNVNALELDDSALYLCASSLGGLSYNEQFFGPGTRLTVL.

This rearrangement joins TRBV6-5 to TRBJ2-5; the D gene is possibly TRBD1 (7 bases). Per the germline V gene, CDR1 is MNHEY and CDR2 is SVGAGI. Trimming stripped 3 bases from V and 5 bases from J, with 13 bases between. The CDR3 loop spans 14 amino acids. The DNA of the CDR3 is TGTGCCAGCAGTTATCCAGGGGGGTTGGAGACCCAGTACTTC. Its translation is CASSYPGGLETQYF.

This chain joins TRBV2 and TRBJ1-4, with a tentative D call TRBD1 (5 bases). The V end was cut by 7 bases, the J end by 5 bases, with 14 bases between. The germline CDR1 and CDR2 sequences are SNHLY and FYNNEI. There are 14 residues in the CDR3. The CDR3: CASTKGRLNEKLFF. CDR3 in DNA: TGTGCCAGCACAAAGGGACGGCTGAATGAAAAACTGTTTTTT. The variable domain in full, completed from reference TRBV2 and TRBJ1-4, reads EPEVTQTPSHQVTQMGQEVILRCVPISNHLYFYWYRQILGQKVEFLVSFYNNEISEKSEIFDDQFSVERPDGSNFTLKIRSTKLEDSAMYFCASTKGRLNEKLFFGSGTQLSVL.

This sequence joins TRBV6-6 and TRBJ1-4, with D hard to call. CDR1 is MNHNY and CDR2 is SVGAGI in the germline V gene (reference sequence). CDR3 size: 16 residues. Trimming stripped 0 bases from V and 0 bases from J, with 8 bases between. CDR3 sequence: CASSYSTATTNEKLFF. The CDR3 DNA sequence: TGTGCCAGCAGTTACTCGACTGCTACAACTAATGAAAAACTGTTTTTT.

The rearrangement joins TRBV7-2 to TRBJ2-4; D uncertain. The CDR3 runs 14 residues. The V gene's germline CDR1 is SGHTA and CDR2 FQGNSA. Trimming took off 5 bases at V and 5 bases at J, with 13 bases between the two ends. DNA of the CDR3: TGTGCCAGCAGCCTAGGACCCAACCAAAACATTCAGTACTTC. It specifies CASSLGPNQNIQYF.

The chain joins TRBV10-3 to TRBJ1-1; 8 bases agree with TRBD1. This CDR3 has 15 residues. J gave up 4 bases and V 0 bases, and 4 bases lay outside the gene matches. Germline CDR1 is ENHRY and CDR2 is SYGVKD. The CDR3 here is CAISESGQGSTEAFF. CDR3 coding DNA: TGTGCCATCAGTGAGTCCGGACAGGGAAGCACTGAAGCTTTCTTT.

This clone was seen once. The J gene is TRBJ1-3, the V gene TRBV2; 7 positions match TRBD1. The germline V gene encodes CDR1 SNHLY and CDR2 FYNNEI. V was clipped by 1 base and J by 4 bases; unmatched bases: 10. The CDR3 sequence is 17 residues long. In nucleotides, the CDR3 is TGTGCCAGCAGTGAAGGGACAGGCTCCCCACCCGGAAACACCATATATTTT. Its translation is CASSEGTGSPPGNTIYF.

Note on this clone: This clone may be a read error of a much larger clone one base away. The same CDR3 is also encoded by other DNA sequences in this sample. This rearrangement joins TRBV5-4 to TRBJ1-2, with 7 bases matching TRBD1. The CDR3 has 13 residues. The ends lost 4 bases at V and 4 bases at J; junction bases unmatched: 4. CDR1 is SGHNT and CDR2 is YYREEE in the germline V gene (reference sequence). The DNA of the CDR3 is TGTGCCAGCAGCGCGGGGACAGTCTATGGCTACACCTTC. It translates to CASSAGTVYGYTF.

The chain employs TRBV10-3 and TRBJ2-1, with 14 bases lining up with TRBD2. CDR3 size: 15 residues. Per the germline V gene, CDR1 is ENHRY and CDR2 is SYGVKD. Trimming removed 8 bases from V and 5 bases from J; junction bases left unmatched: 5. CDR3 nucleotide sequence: TGTGCCATCGGGACTAGCGGGAGTAGGGACAATGAGCAGTTCTTC. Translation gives CAIGTSGSRDNEQFF.

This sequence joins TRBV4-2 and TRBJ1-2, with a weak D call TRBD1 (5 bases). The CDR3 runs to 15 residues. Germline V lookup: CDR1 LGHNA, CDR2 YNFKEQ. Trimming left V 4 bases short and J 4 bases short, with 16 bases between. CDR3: CASSPSGGDGYGYTF. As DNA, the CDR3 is TGTGCCAGCAGCCCGTCGGGAGGGGATGGCTATGGCTACACCTTC.

CDR3 in amino acids: CASSPTGGAIVAFF. DNA for the CDR3: TGTGCCAGCAGCCCGACAGGGGGCGCGATAGTAGCTTTCTTT. The chain couples TRBV28 to TRBJ1-1; 10 nucleotides align to TRBD1. With V trimmed by 6 bases and J by 10 bases, 11 bases remained unmatched. CDR1 MDHEN and CDR2 SYDVKM come from the germline V gene. This CDR3 contains 14 residues. Complete variable domain (other parts from reference TRBV28 and TRBJ1-1): DVKVTQSSRYLVKRTGEKVFLECVQDMDHENMFWYRQDPGLGLRLIYFSYDVKMKEKGDIPEGYSVSREKKERFSLILESASTNQTSMYLCASSPTGGAIVAFFGQGTRLTVV.

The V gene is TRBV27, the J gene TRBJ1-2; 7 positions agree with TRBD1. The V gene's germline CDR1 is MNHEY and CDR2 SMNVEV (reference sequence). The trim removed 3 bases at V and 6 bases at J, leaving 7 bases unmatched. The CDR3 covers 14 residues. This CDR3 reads CASSFTGEGDGYTF. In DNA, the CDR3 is TGTGCCAGCAGTTTCACAGGGGAAGGAGATGGCTACACCTTC.

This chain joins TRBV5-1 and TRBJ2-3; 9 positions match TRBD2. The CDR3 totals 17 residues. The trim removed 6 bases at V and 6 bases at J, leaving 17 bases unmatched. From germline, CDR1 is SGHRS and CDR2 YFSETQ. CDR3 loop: CASNKLGGGRALDTQYF. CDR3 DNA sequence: TGCGCCAGCAACAAATTGGGGGGCGGGAGGGCCCTGGATACGCAGTATTTT. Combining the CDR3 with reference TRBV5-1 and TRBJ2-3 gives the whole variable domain KAGVTQTPRYLIKTRGQQVTLSCSPISGHRSVSWYQQTPGQGLQFLFEYFSETQRNKGNFPGRFSGRQFSNSRSEMNVSTLELGDSALYLCASNKLGGGRALDTQYFGPGTRLTVL.

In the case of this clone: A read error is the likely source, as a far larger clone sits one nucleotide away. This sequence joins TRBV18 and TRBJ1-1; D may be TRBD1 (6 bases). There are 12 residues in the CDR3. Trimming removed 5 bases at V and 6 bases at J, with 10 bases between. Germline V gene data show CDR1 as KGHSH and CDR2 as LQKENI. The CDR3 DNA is TGTGCCAGCTCATCACAGGGTGCTGAAGCTTTCTTT. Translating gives CASSSQGAEAFF.

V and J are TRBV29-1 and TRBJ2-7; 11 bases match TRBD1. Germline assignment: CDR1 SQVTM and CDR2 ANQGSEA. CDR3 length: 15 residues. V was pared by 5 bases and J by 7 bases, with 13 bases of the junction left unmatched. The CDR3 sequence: CSVKDRGLSLREQYF. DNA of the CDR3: TGCAGCGTTAAGGACAGGGGGCTATCCTTACGGGAGCAGTACTTC.

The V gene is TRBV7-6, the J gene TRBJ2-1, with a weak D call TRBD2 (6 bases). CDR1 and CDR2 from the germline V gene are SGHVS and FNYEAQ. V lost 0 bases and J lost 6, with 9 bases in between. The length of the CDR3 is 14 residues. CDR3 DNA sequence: TGTGCCAGCAGCTTAGCTAGCGGACCCAATGAGCAGTTCTTC. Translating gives CASSLASGPNEQFF.

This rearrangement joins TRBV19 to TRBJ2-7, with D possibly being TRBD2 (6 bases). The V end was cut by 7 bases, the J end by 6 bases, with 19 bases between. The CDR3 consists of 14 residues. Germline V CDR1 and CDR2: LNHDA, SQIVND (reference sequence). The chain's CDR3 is CASTEYAGGSEQYF. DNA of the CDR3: TGTGCCAGTACTGAATACGCCGGGGGATCCGAGCAGTACTTC.

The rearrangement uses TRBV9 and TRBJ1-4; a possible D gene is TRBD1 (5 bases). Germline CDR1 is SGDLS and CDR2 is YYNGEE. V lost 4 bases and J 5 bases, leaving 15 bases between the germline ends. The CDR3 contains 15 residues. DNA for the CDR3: TGTGCCAGCAGCTTCCAGGGAACCCGAAATGAAAAACTGTTTTTT. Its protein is CASSFQGTRNEKLFF.

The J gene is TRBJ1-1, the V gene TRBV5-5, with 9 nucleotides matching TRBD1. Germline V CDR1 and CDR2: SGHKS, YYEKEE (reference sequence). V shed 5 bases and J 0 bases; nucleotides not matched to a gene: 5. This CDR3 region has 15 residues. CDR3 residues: CASSPGQGLNTEAFF. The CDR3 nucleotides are TGTGCCAGCAGTCCAGGACAGGGGTTGAACACTGAAGCTTTCTTT. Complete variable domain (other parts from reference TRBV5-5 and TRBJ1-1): DAGVTQSPTHLIKTRGQQVTLRCSPISGHKSVSWYQQVLGQGPQFIFQYYEKEERGRGNFPDRFSARQFPNYSSELNVNALLLGDSALYLCASSPGQGLNTEAFFGQGTRLTVV.

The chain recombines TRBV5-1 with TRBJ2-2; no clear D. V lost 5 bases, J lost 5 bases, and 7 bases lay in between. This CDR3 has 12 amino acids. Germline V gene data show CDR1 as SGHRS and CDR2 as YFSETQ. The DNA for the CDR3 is TGCGCCAGCAGTCAAGGAACCGGGGAGCTGTTTTTT. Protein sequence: CASSQGTGELFF.

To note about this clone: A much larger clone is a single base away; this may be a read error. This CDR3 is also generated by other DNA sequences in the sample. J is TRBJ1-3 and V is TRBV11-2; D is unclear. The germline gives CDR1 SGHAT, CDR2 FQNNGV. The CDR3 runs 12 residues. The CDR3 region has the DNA TGTGCCAGCACCCGCTCTGGAAACACCATATACTTT. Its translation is CASTRSGNTIYF.

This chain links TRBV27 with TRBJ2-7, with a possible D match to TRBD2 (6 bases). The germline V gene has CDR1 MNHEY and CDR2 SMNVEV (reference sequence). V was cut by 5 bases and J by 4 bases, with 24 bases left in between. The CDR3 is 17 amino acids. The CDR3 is CASSESYSGVGLYEQYF. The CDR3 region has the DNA TGTGCCAGCAGTGAGAGTTATAGCGGCGTAGGTCTTTACGAGCAGTACTTC.

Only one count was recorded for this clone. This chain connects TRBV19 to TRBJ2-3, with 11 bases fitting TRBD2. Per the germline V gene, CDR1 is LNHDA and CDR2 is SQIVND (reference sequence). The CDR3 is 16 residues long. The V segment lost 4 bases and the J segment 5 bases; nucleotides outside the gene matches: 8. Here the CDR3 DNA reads TGTGCCAGTAGTAGGGGACTAGCGGTATTAGGAGATACGCAGTATTTT. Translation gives CASSRGLAVLGDTQYF.